A single sample gave rise to the 14 T cell receptor beta chains below, sequenced in a study of blood T cell repertoires in COVID-19. The protocol was immunoSEQ multiplex PCR, while the TCRdb copy is restricted to in-frame clones and leaves out a portion. The sample shows 120,000 or so clones, approximately 81% of them seen only once. Sequenced: peripheral blood. The source is a man between 60 and 75 years old with acute or convalescent COVID-19.

This chain connects TRBV4-2 to TRBJ1-1; possibly TRBD1 for D (6 bases). The CDR3 totals 13 residues. CDR1 and CDR2 from the germline V gene are LGHNA and YNFKEQ. Trimming cost V 5 bases and J 3 bases, with 10 bases left between them. The DNA for the CDR3 is TGTGCCAGCAGCTACAGGGCCGACACTGAAGCTTTCTTT. It specifies CASSYRADTEAFF.

This clone was counted once. The V and J genes are TRBV10-3 and TRBJ2-7, with 8 positions matching TRBD1. The CDR3 loop spans 14 amino acids. J gave up 5 bases and V 6 bases, and 9 bases lay outside the gene matches. Germline V gene lookup returns CDR1 ENHRY and CDR2 SYGVKD. The CDR3 DNA is TGTGCCATCAGCCGGGACAGGTCGGACGACGAGCAGTACTTC. Protein product: CAISRDRSDDEQYF.

CDR3 residues: CAWSEQGDEQYF. CDR3 sequence (DNA): TGTGCCTGGAGTGAACAGGGTGACGAGCAGTACTTC. The genes are TRBV30 and TRBJ2-7; tentatively, D is TRBD1 (6 bases). There are 12 residues in the CDR3. V dropped 1 base and J dropped 5 bases, with 9 bases sitting between them. Germline V CDR1 and CDR2: GTSNPN, SVGIG (reference sequence).

This clone has only a few counts. The rearrangement uses TRBV11-2 and TRBJ1-2, with D perhaps matching TRBD1 (6 bases). Looked up from germline, CDR1 is SGHAT and CDR2 is FQNNGV. The V end was cut by 5 bases, the J end by 2 bases, with 15 bases between. The length of the CDR3 is 15 residues. The CDR3 reads CASSPLDRPNYGYTF. CDR3 nucleotide sequence: TGTGCCAGCAGCCCTCTAGACAGGCCCAACTATGGCTACACCTTC.

This clone has more than one count but fewer than ten. The chain recombines TRBV2 with TRBJ2-2; no definite D call. Per germline, CDR1 SNHLY and CDR2 FYNNEI. This CDR3 contains 13 residues. V lost 4 bases and J lost 1, with 4 bases in between. The DNA of the CDR3 is TGTGCCAGCAGTGCAGAGAACACCGGGGAGCTGTTTTTT. Protein: CASSAENTGELFF. Supplemented by reference TRBV2 and TRBJ2-2, the full variable domain reads EPEVTQTPSHQVTQMGQEVILRCVPISNHLYFYWYRQILGQKVEFLVSFYNNEISEKSEIFDDQFSVERPDGSNFTLKIRSTKLEDSAMYFCASSAENTGELFFGEGSRLTVL.

The genes are TRBV5-4 and TRBJ1-6; D possibly corresponds to TRBD1 (6 bases). The CDR3 totals 15 residues. Germline CDR1 SGHNT, CDR2 YYREEE (reference sequence). Trimming took off 1 base at V and 4 bases at J, with 9 bases between the two ends. The CDR3 loop is CASSLQQGYNSPLHF. The CDR3 DNA sequence: TGTGCCAGCAGCTTGCAACAGGGTTATAATTCACCCCTCCACTTT.

The genes are TRBV27 and TRBJ1-1; D is unresolved. From germline, CDR1 is MNHEY and CDR2 SMNVEV (reference sequence). Deletions cut 6 bases from V and 2 bases from J, with 10 bases between. The length of the CDR3 is 13 residues. CDR3 sequence reads: CASRVLSNTEAFF. In DNA, the CDR3 is TGTGCCAGCAGGGTCCTAAGCAACACTGAAGCTTTCTTT.

The chain has TRBV19 and TRBJ2-3, with 13 positions matching TRBD2. Germline values: CDR1 LNHDA, CDR2 SQIVND (reference sequence). With 1 base clipped from V and 5 bases from J, the junction kept 9 bases outside the gene matches. The CDR3 has 18 residues. The CDR3 is CASSIALTSGRYGDTQYF. CDR3 DNA sequence: TGTGCCAGTAGTATAGCCCTGACTAGCGGGAGGTATGGAGATACGCAGTATTTT.

V and J are TRBV7-9 and TRBJ2-1, with 11 bases identical to TRBD2. V dropped 5 bases and J dropped 6; count of bases not matched to a gene: 6. This CDR3 spans 15 amino acids. CDR1 SEHNR and CDR2 FQNEAQ come from the germline V gene (reference sequence). The CDR3 DNA reads TGTGCCAGCAGCCCTACTAGCGGGGGACCCAATGAGCAGTTCTTC. It yields the protein CASSPTSGGPNEQFF.

The chain uses TRBV19 and TRBJ2-1, with 7 bases lining up with TRBD1. Germline CDR1 is LNHDA and CDR2 is SQIVND (reference sequence). The CDR3 runs 16 residues. V shed 6 bases and J 3 bases; nucleotides not matched to a gene: 11. The CDR3 loop is CASSQQGISNYNEQFF. Written as DNA, the CDR3 is TGTGCCAGTAGCCAACAGGGGATCTCTAACTACAATGAGCAGTTCTTC.

The V gene is TRBV7-2, the J gene TRBJ2-3, with D tentatively TRBD2 (6 bases). This CDR3 has 13 residues. The germline V gene encodes CDR1 SGHTA and CDR2 FQGNSA. V was shortened by 5 bases and J by 8 bases, with 14 bases between the two germline ends. Here the CDR3 reads CASSGGVGGTQYF. DNA of the CDR3: TGTGCCAGCAGCGGAGGGGTAGGCGGTACGCAGTATTTT.

The CDR3, as DNA: TGCGCCAGCAGCCCCCAGGAGACTACCACCTCCGAGCAGTACTTC. It encodes CASSPQETTTSEQYF. The chain joins TRBV5-1 to TRBJ2-7; D perhaps matches TRBD2 (5 bases). This CDR3 has 15 residues. CDR1 is SGHRS and CDR2 is YFSETQ in the germline V gene. Trimming removed 4 bases at V and 6 bases at J, with 20 bases between.

The chain has TRBV14 and TRBJ2-3; D may be TRBD2 (6 bases). V lost 4 bases to trimming and J lost 9 bases, with 20 bases between them. The length of the CDR3 is 15 residues. Looked up from germline, CDR1 is SGHDN and CDR2 is FVKESK. The CDR3 DNA reads TGTGCCAGCAGCCTCGGGACGGGCGGAGGGGTAACGCAGTATTTT. Its protein product is CASSLGTGGGVTQYF.

This rearrangement joins TRBV19 to TRBJ2-7, with D possibly matching TRBD2 (6 bases). Germline CDR1 and CDR2: LNHDA and SQIVND (reference sequence). Trimming pared 5 bases from V and 2 bases from J, leaving 16 bases between. CDR3 length: 15 residues. The CDR3 DNA is TGTGCCAGTAGTCGAGGAATAGCGGCGGCCTACGAGCAGTACTTC. This encodes CASSRGIAAAYEQYF.